This T cell receptor (beta chain) originates from a study of T-cell reconstitution after alpha-beta-depleted transplantation in children. During its preparation, the TCRbeta library received unique molecular identifiers. One entry per CDR3 protein results from TCRdb running MiXCR on the PCR reads. The sample has just over 950,000 distinct CDR3 sequences, 25% to 30% seen once. The sequenced sample was PBMCs, mostly from graft donor cells, obtained 360 days after TCRalphabeta/CD19-depleted stem cell transplant. This receptor was obtained from a boy under two years old who had a stem cell transplant for SCID, so the T cells may come from the graft donor.

The CDR3 nucleotides are TGTGCCACCAGCAGAGGACAGGGGGCATGGCAGCCCCAGCATTTT. Amino acids: CATSRGQGAWQPQHF. This sequence joins TRBV15 and TRBJ1-5, with 10 bases aligning to TRBD1. The V segment lost 1 base and the J segment 7 bases; nucleotides outside the gene matches: 4. The CDR3 is 15 residues long. Germline-derived CDR1 and CDR2 are LNHNV and YYDKDF (reference sequence).